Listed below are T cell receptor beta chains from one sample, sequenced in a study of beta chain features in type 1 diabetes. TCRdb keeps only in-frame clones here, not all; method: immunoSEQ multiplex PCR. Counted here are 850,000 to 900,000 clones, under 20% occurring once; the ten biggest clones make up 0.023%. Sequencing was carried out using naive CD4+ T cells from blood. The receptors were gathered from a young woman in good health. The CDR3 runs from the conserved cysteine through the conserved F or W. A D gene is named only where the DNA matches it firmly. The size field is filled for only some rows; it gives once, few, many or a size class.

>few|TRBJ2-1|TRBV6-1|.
TGTGCCACTAAGGGCGGCTCCTACAATGAGCAGTTCTTC
CATKGGSYNEQFF
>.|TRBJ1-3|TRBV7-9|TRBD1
TGTGCCAGCAGTCGGACAGGGCTGCGGAACACCATATATTTT
CASSRTGLRNTIYF
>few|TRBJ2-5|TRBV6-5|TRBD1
TGTGCCAGCAGTTATAACCCCGGACAGGGAGGAGAGACCCAGTACTTC
CASSYNPGQGGETQYF
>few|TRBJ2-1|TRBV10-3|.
TGTGCCATCAGTGAGTCCGTGCGGAGCAATGAGCAGTTCTTC
CAISESVRSNEQFF
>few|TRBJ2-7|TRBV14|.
TGTGCCAGCAGCCAACGCGCCCCGGGTTCTTTAACGAGGCAGTACTTC
CASSQRAPGSLTRQYF
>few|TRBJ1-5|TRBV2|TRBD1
TGTGCCAGCAGTACCGGGACAGGGAGCAATCAGCCCCAGCATTTT
CASSTGTGSNQPQHF
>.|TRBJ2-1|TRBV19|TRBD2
TGTGCCAGTAGGCGCACCCCGGGACTAGCCAATGAGCAGTTCTTC
CASRRTPGLANEQFF
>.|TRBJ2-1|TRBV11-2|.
TGTGCCAGCAGCTTAGTGTCCTACAATGAGCAGTTCTTC
CASSLVSYNEQFF
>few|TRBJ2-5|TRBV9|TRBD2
TGTGCCAGCAGCGCGGGGGGTCAAGAGACCCAGTACTTC
CASSAGGQETQYF
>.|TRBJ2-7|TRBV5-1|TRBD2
TGCGCCAGCAGCATAACTAGCGGGAGTCTTGAGCAGTACTTC
CASSITSGSLEQYF
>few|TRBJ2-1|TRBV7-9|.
TGTGCCAGCAGCTTCTATAAAAGTCTTGACAATGAGCAGTTCTTC
CASSFYKSLDNEQFF
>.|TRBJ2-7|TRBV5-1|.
TGCGCCAGCAGCTTGGGGTTTTGGGGCCTCGGGGACGAGCAGTACTTC
CASSLGFWGLGDEQYF
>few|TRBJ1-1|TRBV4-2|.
TGTGCCAGCAGCCAAGTTGGGGTGAACACTGAAGCTTTCTTT
CASSQVGVNTEAFF
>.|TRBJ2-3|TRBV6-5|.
TGTGCCAGCAGTTACAGTTCTTTCGGGAGCACAGATACGCAGTATTTT
CASSYSSFGSTDTQYF
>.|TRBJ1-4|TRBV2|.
TGTGCCAGCAGTGAGGGGCCAGTTAATGAAAAACTGTTTTTT
CASSEGPVNEKLFF
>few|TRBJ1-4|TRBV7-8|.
TGTGCCAGCAGCCCATCGGGCGATAGGGAAAAACTGTTTTTT
CASSPSGDREKLFF
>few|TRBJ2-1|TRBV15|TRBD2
TGTGCCACCAGCAGGGGCCTAGCGGGCAATGAGCAGTTCTTC
CATSRGLAGNEQFF
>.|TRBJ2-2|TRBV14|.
TGTGCCAGCAGCCAACAGGGGACCTACACCGGGGAGCTGTTTTTT
CASSQQGTYTGELFF
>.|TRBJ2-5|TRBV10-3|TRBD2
TGTGCCATCAGTGAGTCGGCTAGCGGGGACAGAGAGACCCAGTACTTC
CAISESASGDRETQYF
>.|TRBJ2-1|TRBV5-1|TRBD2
TGCGCCAGCAGCCCGTTAGCGGGAGGGATCTACAATGAGCAGTTCTTC
CASSPLAGGIYNEQFF
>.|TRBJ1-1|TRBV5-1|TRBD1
TGCGCCAGCAGCTTACCAGGGGGGCGATACGAAGCTTTCTTT
CASSLPGGRYEAFF
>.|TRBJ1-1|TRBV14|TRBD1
TGTGCCAGCAGCCGCCCGGGACAGGGGGTGACTGAAGCTTTCTTT
CASSRPGQGVTEAFF
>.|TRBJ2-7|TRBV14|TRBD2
TGTGCCAGCAGCACCCAGACTAGCTCCGAGCAGTACTTC
CASSTQTSSEQYF
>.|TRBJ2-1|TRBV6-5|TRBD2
TGTGCCAGCAGTTACCGGGCGGGAGTCAATGAGCAGTTCTTC
CASSYRAGVNEQFF
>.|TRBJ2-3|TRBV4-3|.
TGCGCCAGCAGCCAAAGTGTGGCCCTAGCCCGAGATACGCAGTATTTT
CASSQSVALARDTQYF
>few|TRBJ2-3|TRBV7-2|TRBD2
TGTGCCAGCAGCTTAGCCGGGACTAGCGGGGCCACAGATACGCAGTATTTT
CASSLAGTSGATDTQYF
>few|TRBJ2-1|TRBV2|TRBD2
TGTGCCAGCAGTTTACTAGCGGGCGGATACAATGAGCAGTTCTTC
CASSLLAGGYNEQFF
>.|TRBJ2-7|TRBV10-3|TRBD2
TGTGCCACCAAAATGGGACTAGCGGTTTACGAGCAGTACTTC
CATKMGLAVYEQYF
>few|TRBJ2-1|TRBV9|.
TGTGCCAGCAGCGCTGCAGGGGTCGCCTACAATGAGCAGTTCTTC
CASSAAGVAYNEQFF
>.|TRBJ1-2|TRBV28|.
TGTGCCAGCAGTTTAGGGCTTAGGGGGAACGGCTACACCTTC
CASSLGLRGNGYTF
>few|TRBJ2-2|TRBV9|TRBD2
TGTGCCAGCAGCGGAGCGGGAGGGGATCGTACCGGGGAGCTGTTTTTT
CASSGAGGDRTGELFF
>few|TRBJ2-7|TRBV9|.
TGTGCCAGCAGCGTAGCCGACGCTTCCTACGAGCAGTACTTC
CASSVADASYEQYF
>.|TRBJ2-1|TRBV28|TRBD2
TGTGCCAGCAGTTCCCCCGCCAGCGGGAGGAGGTATGAGCAGTTCTTC
CASSSPASGRRYEQFF
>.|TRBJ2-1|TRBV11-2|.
TGTGCCAGCAGAAAAAGAGCGGTCAATGAGCAGTTCTTC
CASRKRAVNEQFF
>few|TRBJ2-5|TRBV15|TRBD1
TGTGCCACCAGCAGAGCGTGGACAGGGCGGGAGACCCAGTACTTC
CATSRAWTGRETQYF
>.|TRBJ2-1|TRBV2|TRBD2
TGTGCCAGCAGCGGGGGGAGAGCTCGAGAGCAGTTCTTC
CASSGGRAREQFF
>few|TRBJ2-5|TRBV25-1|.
TGTGCCAGCAGTGCTACCAGGACCCAGTACTTC
CASSATRTQYF
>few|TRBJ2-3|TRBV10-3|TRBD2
TGTGCCATCAGTGAGTCAAATGCGGGAGTTACAGATACGCAGTATTTT
CAISESNAGVTDTQYF
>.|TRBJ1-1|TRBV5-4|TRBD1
TGTGCCAGCAGCTTCTTTATACGACAGGGGGGCACTGAAGCTTTCTTT
CASSFFIRQGGTEAFF
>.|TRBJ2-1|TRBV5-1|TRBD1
TGCGCCAGCAGCTTAGGGACAGGATTGGATGAGCAGTTCTTC
CASSLGTGLDEQFF
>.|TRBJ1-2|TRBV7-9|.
TGTGCCAGCACGTCAGGAGCTAACTATGGCTACACCTTC
CASTSGANYGYTF
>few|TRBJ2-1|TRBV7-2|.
TGTGCCAGCAGCTTGGACAGGCGGAGGGTCCTTGAGCAGTTCTTC
CASSLDRRRVLEQFF
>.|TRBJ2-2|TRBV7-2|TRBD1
TGTGCCAGCAGCCCATACAGGGGGGTGTGGACCGGGGAGCTGTTTTTT
CASSPYRGVWTGELFF
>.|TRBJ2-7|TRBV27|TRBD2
TGTGCCAGCAGTTTACGGGCGGGAGCTTACTACGAGCAGTACTTC
CASSLRAGAYYEQYF